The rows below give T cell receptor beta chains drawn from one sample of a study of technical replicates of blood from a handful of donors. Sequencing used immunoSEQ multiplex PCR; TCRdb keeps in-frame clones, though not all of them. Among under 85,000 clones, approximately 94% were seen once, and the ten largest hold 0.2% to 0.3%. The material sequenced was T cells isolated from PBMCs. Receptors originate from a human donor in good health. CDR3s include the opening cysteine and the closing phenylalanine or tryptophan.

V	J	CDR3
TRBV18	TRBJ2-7	CASSPREGRGSYEQYF
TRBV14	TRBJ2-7	CASSQGAGRRREQYF
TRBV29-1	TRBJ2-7	CSATPGTSGYEQYF
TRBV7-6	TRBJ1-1	CASSYNPGQGSSTEAFF
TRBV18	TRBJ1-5	CASSPGIPGTGDQPQHF
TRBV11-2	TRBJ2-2	CASSFLTSANTGELFF
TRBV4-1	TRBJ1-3	CASSLGGTAGNTIYF
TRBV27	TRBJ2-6	CASSTLAKGPGANVLTF
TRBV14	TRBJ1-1	CASSQARGIGEAFF
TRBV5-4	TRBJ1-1	CASSFYGQLSFAFF
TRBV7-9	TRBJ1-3	CASRLDLLLSAGNTIYF
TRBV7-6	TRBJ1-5	CASSPRGRGANQPQHF
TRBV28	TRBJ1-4	CASSLDRGGREKLFF
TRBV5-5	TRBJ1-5	CASSLAGNSNQPQHF
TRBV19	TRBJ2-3	CASSRDRVGDTDTQYF
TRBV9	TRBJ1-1	CASSPGGAEAFF
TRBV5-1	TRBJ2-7	CASSWAGQGFEQYF
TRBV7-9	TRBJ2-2	CASSLATLAIRPIGELFF
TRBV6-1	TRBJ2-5	CASSESWTSQETQYF
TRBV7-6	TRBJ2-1	CASSGGRYGTSVGDEQFF
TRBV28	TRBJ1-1	CASSDRGRLNTEAFF
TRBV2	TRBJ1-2	CATGGGDGYTF